This T cell receptor beta chain emerged from a study of CD8 T cells in ankylosing spondylitis. The junction had 1 base not matched to a gene; V was cut back by 2 bases and J by 1 base. There are 15 residues in the CDR3. Germline lookup yields CDR1 ENHRY and CDR2 SYGVKD. Construction of TCR beta libraries was performed using quantitative 5'-RACE with molecular barcodes. Each CDR3 protein is one row after TCRdb ran MiXCR on the 5' RACE reads. The sample has under 250,000 distinct CDR3 sequences, approximately 7.6% seen once. This clonotype appeared many times. This receptor was identified in a female donor with ankylosing spondylitis or in good health (not recorded which). What was sequenced was blood, either unsorted or a sorted T cell fraction (not recorded which). This chain uses TRBV10-3 with TRBJ2-2, with 7 bases lining up with TRBD2. In DNA, the CDR3 is TGTGCCATCAGTGAGCGGGGGGTGAACACCGGGGAGCTGTTTTTT. The encoded protein is CAISERGVNTGELFF.